This is a list of T cell receptor beta chains from one sample in a study of blood T cell repertoires in COVID-19. Only in-frame clones appear in the TCRdb table, and some are missing; sequencing was by immunoSEQ multiplex PCR. The sample records roughly 330,000 clones, approximately 82% being singletons. Sequencing input: peripheral blood. The receptors stem from a woman aged 50 to 65 with acute or convalescent COVID-19. CDR3s include the opening cysteine and the closing phenylalanine or tryptophan. D genes are given only for firm matches. Clone size, where shown, is once, few, many, or a class for clones that have expanded.

>.|.|TRBV19|TRBJ2-5
TGTGCCAGTAGTTTAGGGACGGGAGCGGAGACCCAGTACTTC
CASSLGTGAETQYF
>once|TRBD1|TRBV5-3|TRBJ1-1
TGTGCCAGAAAAACCCACAGGGGAAGGAACACTGAAGCTTTCTTT
CARKTHRGRNTEAFF
>.|TRBD1|TRBV6-5|TRBJ1-1
TGTGCCAGCAGGGCCCAAGGGGGCTCTGAAGCTTTCTTT
CASRAQGGSEAFF
>.|.|TRBV18|TRBJ2-7
TGTGCCAGCTCACCAGGGGGCGTGATTGGGGAGCAGTACTTC
CASSPGGVIGEQYF
>.|.|TRBV30|TRBJ1-5
TGTGCCTGGAACCCCTCAGGCCCAGATCAGCCCCAGCATTTT
CAWNPSGPDQPQHF
>once|TRBD1|TRBV20-1|TRBJ2-1
TGCAGTGCTAGTGCCGGGACAGGGGGCATGTATGAGCAGTTCTTC
CSASAGTGGMYEQFF
>once|.|TRBV6-2/TRBV6-3|TRBJ1-5
TGTGCCAGCAGCCTTTCAGGCAACGCACCGCCCCAGCATTTT
CASSLSGNAPPQHF
>.|.|TRBV5-4|TRBJ2-7
TGTGCCAGCAGCTGGCAGGGGTCCTCCTACGAGCAGTACTTC
CASSWQGSSYEQYF
>.|.|TRBV2|TRBJ2-7
TGTGCCAGCACTACGGACGGGGCCTACGAGCAGTACTTC
CASTTDGAYEQYF
>.|.|TRBV5-5|TRBJ1-1
TGTGCCAGCAGCTTGGTTACACCGAGGACTGAAGCTTTCTTT
CASSLVTPRTEAFF